This paragraph reports one TCR beta chain. Its matching antigen is unknown. The sample originates from a study of immune cell composition in non-small cell lung cancer. The CDR3 contains 15 residues. The germline CDR1 and CDR2 sequences are ENHRY and SYGVKD. The J segment lost 3 bases and the V segment lost 10 bases, leaving 10 bases of the junction unmatched. Points from the study as a whole: Tumour TCR-beta clonality showed no significant link to smoking pack-years.

The data were produced by immunoSEQ multiplex PCR, yet TCRdb's version contains in-frame clones alone and is incomplete. The sample lists a few thousand clones, just over 70% occurring once. The clonotype comes from a human donor with non-small cell lung cancer. The material sequenced was lung tumor tissue. This chain uses TRBV10-3 with TRBJ2-3, with TRBD1 matching 10 bases. CDR3 sequence (DNA): TGTGCCACCCAAACCCCGGACAGGGGGACAGATACGCAGTATTTT. It yields the protein CATQTPDRGTDTQYF.